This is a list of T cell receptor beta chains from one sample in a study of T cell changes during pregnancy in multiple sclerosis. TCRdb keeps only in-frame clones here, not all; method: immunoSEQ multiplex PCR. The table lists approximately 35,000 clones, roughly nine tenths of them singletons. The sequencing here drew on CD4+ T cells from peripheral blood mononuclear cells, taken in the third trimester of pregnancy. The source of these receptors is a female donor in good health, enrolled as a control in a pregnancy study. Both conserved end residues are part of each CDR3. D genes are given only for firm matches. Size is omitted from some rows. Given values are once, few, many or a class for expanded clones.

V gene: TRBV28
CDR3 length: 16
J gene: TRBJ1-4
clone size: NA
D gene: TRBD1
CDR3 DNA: TGTGCCAGCAGTTTTCAGTTGAGACAGGGTTTGGAAAAACTGTTTTTT
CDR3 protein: CASSFQLRQGLEKLFF

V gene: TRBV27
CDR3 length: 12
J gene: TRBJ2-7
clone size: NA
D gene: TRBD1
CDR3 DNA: TGTGCCAGCAGAACAGGGGTGGGCGAGCAGTACTTC
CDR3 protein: CASRTGVGEQYF

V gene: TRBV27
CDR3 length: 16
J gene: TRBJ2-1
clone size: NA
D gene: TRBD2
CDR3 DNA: TGTGCCAGCAGTTTATTTTCGGGGGGGCTTGAAAATGAGCAGTTCTTC
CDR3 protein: CASSLFSGGLENEQFF

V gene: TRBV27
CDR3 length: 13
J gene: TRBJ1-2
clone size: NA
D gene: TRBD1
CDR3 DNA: TGTGCCAGCAGTTTGAGGGGGCTTGGGGGCTACACCTTC
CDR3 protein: CASSLRGLGGYTF

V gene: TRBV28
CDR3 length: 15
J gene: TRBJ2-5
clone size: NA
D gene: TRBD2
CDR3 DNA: TGTGCCAGCAGTTTTCGGGGAGGGAGCCAAGAGACCCAGTACTTC
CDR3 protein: CASSFRGGSQETQYF

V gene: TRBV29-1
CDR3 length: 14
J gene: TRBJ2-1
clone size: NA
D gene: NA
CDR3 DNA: TGCAGCGTTGACATTAGCGGTAACCGCAATGAGCAGTTCTTC
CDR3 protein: CSVDISGNRNEQFF

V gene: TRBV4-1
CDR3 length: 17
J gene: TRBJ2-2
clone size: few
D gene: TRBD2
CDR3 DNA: TGCGCCAGCAGCCCAGTAACGGGACGGGGAGGGACCGGGGAGCTGTTTTTT
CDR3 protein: CASSPVTGRGGTGELFF

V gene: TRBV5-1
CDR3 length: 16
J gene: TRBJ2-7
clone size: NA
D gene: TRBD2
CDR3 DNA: TGCGCCAGCAGCTTCCCCCCCGGGGGAGGGCCGCACGAGCAGTACTTC
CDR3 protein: CASSFPPGGGPHEQYF

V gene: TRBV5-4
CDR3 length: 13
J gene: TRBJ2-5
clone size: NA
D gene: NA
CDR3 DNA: TGTGCCAGCAGTTACGCGGGACAAGAGACCCAGTACTTC
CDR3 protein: CASSYAGQETQYF

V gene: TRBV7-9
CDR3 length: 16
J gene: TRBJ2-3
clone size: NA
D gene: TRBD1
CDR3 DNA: TGTGCCAGCAGCTCCAGGGACAGGGGGTTCACAGATACGCAGTATTTT
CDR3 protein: CASSSRDRGFTDTQYF

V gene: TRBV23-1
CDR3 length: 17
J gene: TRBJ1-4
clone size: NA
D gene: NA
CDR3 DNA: TGCGCCAGCAGTCAATTAGTCCGGACAGTCTACAATGAAAAACTGTTTTTT
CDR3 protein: CASSQLVRTVYNEKLFF

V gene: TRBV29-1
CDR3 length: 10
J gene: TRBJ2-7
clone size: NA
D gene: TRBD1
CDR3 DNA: TGCAGCGTGTTTCAGGGGGAACAGTACTTC
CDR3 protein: CSVFQGEQYF

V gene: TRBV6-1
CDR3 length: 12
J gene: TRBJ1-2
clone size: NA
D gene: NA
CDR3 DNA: TGTGCCAGCAGCGAACACCAGATGGTCTCCACCTTC
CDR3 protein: CASSEHQMVSTF

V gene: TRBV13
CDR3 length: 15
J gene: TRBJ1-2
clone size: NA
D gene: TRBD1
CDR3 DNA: TGTGCCAGCAGCCGGCAGGGACAGATTTCCTATGGCTACACCTTC
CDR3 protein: CASSRQGQISYGYTF

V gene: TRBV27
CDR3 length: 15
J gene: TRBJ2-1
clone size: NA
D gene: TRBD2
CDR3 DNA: TGTGCCAGCAGCCCCCGGCCTAGCGGGGGGTTTGAGCAGTTCTTC
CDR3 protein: CASSPRPSGGFEQFF

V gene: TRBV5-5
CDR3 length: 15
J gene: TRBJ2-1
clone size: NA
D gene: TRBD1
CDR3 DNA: TGTGCCAGCAGCTTGGAGGGACAGGGTAACAATGAGCAGTTCTTC
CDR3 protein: CASSLEGQGNNEQFF

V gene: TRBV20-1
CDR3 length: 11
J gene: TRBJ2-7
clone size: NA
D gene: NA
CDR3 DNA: TGCAGTGCCTGGGCCAGGGCCGAGCAGTACTTC
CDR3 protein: CSAWARAEQYF

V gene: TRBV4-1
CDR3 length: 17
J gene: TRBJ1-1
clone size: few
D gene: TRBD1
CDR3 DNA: TGCGCCAGCAGCCAAGCTAAGGACAGGGCTATGAACACTGAAGCTTTCTTT
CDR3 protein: CASSQAKDRAMNTEAFF

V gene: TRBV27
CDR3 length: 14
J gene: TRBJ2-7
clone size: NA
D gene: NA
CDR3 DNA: TGTGCCAGCAGAGCGGAGGGCGGATCCTACGAGCAGTACTTC
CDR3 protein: CASRAEGGSYEQYF

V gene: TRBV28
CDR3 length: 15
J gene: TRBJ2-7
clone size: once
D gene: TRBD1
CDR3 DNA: TGTGCCAGCAGTTCTTATATTCCTGACAGGGACGAGCAGTACTTC
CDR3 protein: CASSSYIPDRDEQYF

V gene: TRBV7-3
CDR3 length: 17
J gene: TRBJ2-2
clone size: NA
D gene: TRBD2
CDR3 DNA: TGTGCCAGCAGCTTAAGGCTAGCGGGAGGGCGGACCGGGGAGCTGTTTTTT
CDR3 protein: CASSLRLAGGRTGELFF

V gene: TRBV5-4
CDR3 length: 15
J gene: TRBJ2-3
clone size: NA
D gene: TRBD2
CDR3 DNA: TGTGCCAGCAGCTTGGATAGCGGGAGGGCGGATACGCAGTATTTT
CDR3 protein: CASSLDSGRADTQYF

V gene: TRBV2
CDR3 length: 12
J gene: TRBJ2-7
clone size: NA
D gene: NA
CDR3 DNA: TGTGCCAGCAGTGGACTATTTACTGAGCAGTACTTC
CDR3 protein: CASSGLFTEQYF

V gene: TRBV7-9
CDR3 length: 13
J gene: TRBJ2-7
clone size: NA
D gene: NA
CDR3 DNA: TGTGCCAGCAGCCGCGACAGGAACTACGAGCAGTACTTC
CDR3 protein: CASSRDRNYEQYF

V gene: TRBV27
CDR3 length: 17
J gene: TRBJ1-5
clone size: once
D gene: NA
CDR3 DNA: TGTGCCAGCAGTTTCCTCCAACAGGGAACTATCAATCAGCCCCAGCATTTT
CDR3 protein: CASSFLQQGTINQPQHF

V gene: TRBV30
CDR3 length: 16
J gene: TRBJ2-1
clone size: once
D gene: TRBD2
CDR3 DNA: TGTGCCTGGAGTGTACGTTTGGGTGGGAGGGCCAATGAGCAGTTCTTC
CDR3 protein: CAWSVRLGGRANEQFF

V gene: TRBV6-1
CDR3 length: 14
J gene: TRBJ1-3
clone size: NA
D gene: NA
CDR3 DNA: TGTGCCAGCAGTGAGAGAGGGCGAGGAAACACCATATATTTT
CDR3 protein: CASSERGRGNTIYF

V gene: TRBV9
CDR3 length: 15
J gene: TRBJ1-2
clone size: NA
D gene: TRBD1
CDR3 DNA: TGTGCCAGCACCCGTCCCGGGACAGGGGTACATGGCTACACCTTC
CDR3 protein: CASTRPGTGVHGYTF

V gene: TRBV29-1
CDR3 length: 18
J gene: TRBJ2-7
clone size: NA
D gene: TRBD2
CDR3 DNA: TGCAGCGTTGTTGTCCCGGGACTAGCGGGAGGAAGTATCTACGAGCAGTACTTC
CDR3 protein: CSVVVPGLAGGSIYEQYF

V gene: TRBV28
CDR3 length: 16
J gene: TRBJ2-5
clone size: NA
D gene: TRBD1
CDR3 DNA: TGTGCCAGCAGTCGGTACTACAGGGGGCGGCTAGAGACCCAGTACTTC
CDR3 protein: CASSRYYRGRLETQYF

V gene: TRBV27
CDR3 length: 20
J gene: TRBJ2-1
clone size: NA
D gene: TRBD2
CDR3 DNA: TGTGCCAGCAGTTTTAATAAGGAGGTAGCGGGGGGATTTACCTACAATGAGCAGTTCTTC
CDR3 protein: CASSFNKEVAGGFTYNEQFF

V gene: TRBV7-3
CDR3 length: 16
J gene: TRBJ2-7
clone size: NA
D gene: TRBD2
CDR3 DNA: TGTGCCAGCAGCTTAGTAACGGGAGGTAGCACCTACGAGCAGTACTTC
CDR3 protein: CASSLVTGGSTYEQYF

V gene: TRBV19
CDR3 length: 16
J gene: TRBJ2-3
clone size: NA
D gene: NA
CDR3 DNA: TGTGCCAGTAACCTAGGGGCAGGAAAAGTACCGGGTCCGCAGTATTTT
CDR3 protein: CASNLGAGKVPGPQYF

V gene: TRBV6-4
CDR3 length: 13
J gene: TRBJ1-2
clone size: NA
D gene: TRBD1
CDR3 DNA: TGTGCCTCCAGGGCGACAGGGGGAAAGGGCTACACCTTC
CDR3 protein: CASRATGGKGYTF

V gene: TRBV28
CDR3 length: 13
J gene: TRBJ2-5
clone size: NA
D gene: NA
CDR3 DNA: TGTGCCAGCAGGAGGAGGGGGCTGGAGACCCAGTACTTC
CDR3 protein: CASRRRGLETQYF

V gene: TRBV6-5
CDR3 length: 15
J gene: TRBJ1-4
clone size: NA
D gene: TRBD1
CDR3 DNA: TGTGCCAGCAGTCCCCCCGGGACAGGGACGGAAAAACTGTTTTTT
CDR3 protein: CASSPPGTGTEKLFF

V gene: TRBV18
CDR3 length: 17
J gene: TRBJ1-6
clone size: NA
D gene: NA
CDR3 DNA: TGTGCCAGCTCAAATCGGGGGGGAAGCTCCTATAATTCACCCCTCCACTTT
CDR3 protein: CASSNRGGSSYNSPLHF

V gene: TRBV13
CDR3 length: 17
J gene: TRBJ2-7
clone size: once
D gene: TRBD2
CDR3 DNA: TGTGCCAGCAGCTTAGCCGTCTGGGGTAGCGGGAGAAACGAGCAGTACTTC
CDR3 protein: CASSLAVWGSGRNEQYF

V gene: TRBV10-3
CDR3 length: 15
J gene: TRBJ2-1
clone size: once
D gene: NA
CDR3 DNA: TGTGCCATCAGTGAGGTCAGATTCTCCTACAATGAGCAGTTCTTC
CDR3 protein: CAISEVRFSYNEQFF

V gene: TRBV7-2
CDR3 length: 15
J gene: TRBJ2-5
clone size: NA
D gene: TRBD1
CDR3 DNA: TGTGCCAGCAGCCCGGCGACAGGGGGACTTTTGGCCCAGTACTTC
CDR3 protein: CASSPATGGLLAQYF

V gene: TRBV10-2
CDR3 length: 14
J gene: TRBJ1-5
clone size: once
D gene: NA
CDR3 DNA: TGCGCCAGCAGCCGGACGGGGGAGTATCAGCCCCAGCATTTT
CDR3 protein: CASSRTGEYQPQHF

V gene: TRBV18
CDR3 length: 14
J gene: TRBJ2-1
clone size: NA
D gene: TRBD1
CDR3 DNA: TGTGCCAGCTCACCTTCCGGGACAGACAATGAGCAGTTCTTC
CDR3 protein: CASSPSGTDNEQFF

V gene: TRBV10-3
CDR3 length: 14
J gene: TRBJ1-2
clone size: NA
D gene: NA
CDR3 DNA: TGTGCCATCAGTGAGTCGAGGGATAACTATGGCTACACCTTC
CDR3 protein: CAISESRDNYGYTF

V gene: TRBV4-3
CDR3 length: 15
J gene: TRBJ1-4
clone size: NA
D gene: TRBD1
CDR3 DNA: TGCGCCAGCAGCCAAGATCAGGGGGCAGGGGAAAAACTGTTTTTT
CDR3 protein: CASSQDQGAGEKLFF

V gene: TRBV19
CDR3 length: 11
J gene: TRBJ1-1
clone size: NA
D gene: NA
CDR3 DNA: TGTGCCAGTAGTATAGATCTACAAGCTTTCTTT
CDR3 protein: CASSIDLQAFF

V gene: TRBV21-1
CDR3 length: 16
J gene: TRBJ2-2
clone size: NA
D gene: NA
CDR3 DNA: TGTGCCAGCAGCAAAACCAGGGACAGGGGTACCGGGGAGCTGTTTTTT
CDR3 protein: CASSKTRDRGTGELFF

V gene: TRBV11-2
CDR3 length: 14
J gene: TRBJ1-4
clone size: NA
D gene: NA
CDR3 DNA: TGTGCCAGCAGCTTAGACAGGGGAAGTGAAAAACTGTTTTTT
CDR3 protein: CASSLDRGSEKLFF

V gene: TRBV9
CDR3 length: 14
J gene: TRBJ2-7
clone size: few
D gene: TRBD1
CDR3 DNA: TGTGCCAGCAGCGTGGGACAGGGGGTAGGCGAGCAGTACTTC
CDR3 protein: CASSVGQGVGEQYF

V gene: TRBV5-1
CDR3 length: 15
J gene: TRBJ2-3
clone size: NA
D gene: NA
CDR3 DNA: TGCGCCAGCACCGCCCTTTCGGGGGGCACAGATACGCAGTATTTT
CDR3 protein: CASTALSGGTDTQYF

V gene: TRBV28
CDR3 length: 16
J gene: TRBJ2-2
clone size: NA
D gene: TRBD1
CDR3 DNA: TGTGCCAGCAGGAAACATGGGACAGGGGGGTCCGGGGAGCTGTTTTTT
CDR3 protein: CASRKHGTGGSGELFF